The 29 T cell receptor beta chains reported below all come from one sample, sequenced in a study of blood T cell repertoires in COVID-19. Using immunoSEQ multiplex PCR, the repertoire was profiled, and TCRdb retains in-frame clones only, with some absent. The repertoire has about 300,000 clones, about four fifths of them found once; the top ten carry roughly a tenth. The sample comprised peripheral blood. The origin of the receptors is a woman between 50 and 59 years old who had recovered from COVID-19.

The chain combines TRBV7-3 with TRBJ2-1, with D possibly being TRBD2 (5 bases). The CDR3 is 13 amino acids. V lost 2 bases and J 9 bases, leaving 11 bases between the germline ends. Germline loops: CDR1 SGHTA, CDR2 FQGTGA. The CDR3 DNA reads TGTGCCAGCAGCTTACGGCTAGCTGGTGAGCAGTTCTTC. It yields the protein CASSLRLAGEQFF.

The chain carries TRBV4-3 and TRBJ2-6; 9 positions agree with TRBD1. Germline CDR1 LGHNA, CDR2 YSLEER. J was trimmed by 1 base and V by 5 bases; bases with no gene match: 9. The CDR3 runs to 18 residues. CDR3 sequence: CASSWQGQGQSGANVLTF. The CDR3 DNA reads TGCGCCAGCAGCTGGCAGGGACAGGGTCAATCTGGGGCCAACGTCCTGACTTTC.

V and J are TRBV4-1 and TRBJ1-2, with D unresolved. This CDR3 has 15 residues. The V end was cut by 1 base, the J end by 0 bases, with 9 bases between. Germline loops: CDR1 MGHRA, CDR2 YSYEKL. CDR3 sequence: CASSQAPAANYGYTF. The CDR3 nucleotides read TGCGCCAGCAGCCAAGCCCCCGCAGCTAACTATGGCTACACCTTC.

This clone appeared a few times. The chain is built from TRBV28 and TRBJ1-1; D is ambiguous. Germline CDR1 is MDHEN and CDR2 is SYDVKM. This CDR3 is built from 17 residues. V gave up 5 bases and J gave up 4 bases, with 23 bases separating them. As DNA, the CDR3 is TGTGCCAGCAGTCTAGCGGCAGGCTCAGGAGGACGCACTGAAGCTTTCTTT. Translating it yields CASSLAAGSGGRTEAFF. The whole variable domain, remainder taken from reference TRBV28 and TRBJ1-1, is DVKVTQSSRYLVKRTGEKVFLECVQDMDHENMFWYRQDPGLGLRLIYFSYDVKMKEKGDIPEGYSVSREKKERFSLILESASTNQTSMYLCASSLAAGSGGRTEAFFGQGTRLTVV.

J is TRBJ1-1 and V is TRBV5-1; 8 bases match TRBD1. The CDR3 extends over 16 amino acids. V was pared by 4 bases and J by 1 base, with 9 bases of the junction left unmatched. Germline V CDR1 and CDR2: SGHRS, YFSETQ. The CDR3 sequence: CASSQGSGGPNTEAFF. The CDR3 nucleotides read TGCGCCAGCAGCCAGGGGTCAGGGGGCCCGAACACTGAAGCTTTCTTT.

The V gene is TRBV4-3, the J gene TRBJ2-2; TRBD2 agrees at 11 bases. The CDR3 runs to 18 residues. The germline V gene encodes CDR1 LGHNA and CDR2 YSLEER. The J segment lost 0 bases and the V segment lost 3 bases, leaving 6 bases of the junction unmatched. The CDR3 protein is CASSHSLAGGPNTGELFF. CDR3 DNA: TGCGCCAGCAGCCATTCCCTAGCGGGGGGACCGAACACCGGGGAGCTGTTTTTT.

This clone has just one count. The V call is TRBV7-9, the J call TRBJ1-4; TRBD1 agrees at 8 bases. CDR3 length equals 15 residues. J gave up 4 bases and V 3 bases, and 4 bases lay outside the gene matches. CDR1 SEHNR and CDR2 FQNEAQ come from the germline V gene (reference sequence). The CDR3 region has the DNA TGTGCCAGCAGCTTGGGGACAGGCCTTAATGAAAAACTGTTTTTT. Encoded protein: CASSLGTGLNEKLFF.

The CDR3: CASSPIAGGSGFF. CDR3 nucleotides: TGTGCCAGCAGTCCGATAGCGGGGGGGTCGGGGTTCTTC. This chain connects TRBV12-3 or TRBV12-4 to TRBJ2-1, with 11 positions matching TRBD2. CDR3 length equals 13 residues. The V gene end was trimmed by 5 bases and the J gene end by 15 bases; junction bases not matched to a gene: 9.

The chain employs TRBV30 and TRBJ1-1, with D possibly being TRBD1 (6 bases). V shed 0 bases and J shed 4 bases, with 15 bases lying between them. The V gene's germline CDR1 is GTSNPN and CDR2 SVGIG (reference sequence). CDR3 length: 15 amino acids. CDR3 coding DNA: TGTGCCTGGAGTGTAGGGCTTACAGGGCCCACTGAAGCTTTCTTT. The encoded protein is CAWSVGLTGPTEAFF.

V and J are TRBV27 and TRBJ2-3; 7 bases are a match to TRBD1. The CDR3 loop spans 14 amino acids. The V gene end was trimmed by 7 bases and the J gene end by 4 bases; junction bases not matched to a gene: 8. CDR1 and CDR2 (germline): MNHEY, SMNVEV (reference sequence). The CDR3 coding sequence is TGTGCCAGCACCTCGGCAGGGGGTTCAGATACGCAGTATTTT. Translating it yields CASTSAGGSDTQYF.

The chain uses TRBV4-2 and TRBJ1-5, with D perhaps matching TRBD1 (6 bases). The CDR3 is made up of 17 amino acids. Trimming cost V 0 bases and J 4 bases, with 16 bases left between them. Germline lookup yields CDR1 LGHNA and CDR2 YNFKEQ. The DNA of the CDR3 is TGTGCCAGCAGCCAAGATGTTGGGTTGACAGGAAATCAGCCCCAGCATTTT. Encoded protein: CASSQDVGLTGNQPQHF.

The rearrangement joins TRBV12-5 to TRBJ2-5; TRBD2 agrees at 8 bases. With V trimmed by 4 bases and J by 4 bases, 8 bases remained unmatched. The CDR3 loop spans 15 amino acids. CDR1 is LGHNT, CDR2 FRNRAP, per germline. The CDR3 loop is CASGSYGGLGETQYF. CDR3 in DNA: TGTGCTAGTGGTTCGTATGGGGGACTAGGAGAGACCCAGTACTTC.

The CDR3 DNA sequence: TGTGCCAGCAGTTTACCTACCGGACAGGGGGCCTACGAGCAGTACTTC. Protein product: CASSLPTGQGAYEQYF. This chain links TRBV28 with TRBJ2-7; 10 positions match TRBD1. This CDR3 spans 16 amino acids. V was clipped by 2 bases and J by 2 bases; unmatched bases: 6. CDR1 MDHEN and CDR2 SYDVKM come from the germline V gene.

The V call is TRBV28, the J call TRBJ1-1; TRBD1 aligns across 10 bases. Losses at the gene ends were 6 bases for V and 4 bases for J; bases not matched to a gene: 8. CDR1 and CDR2 (germline): MDHEN, SYDVKM. The CDR3 runs to 15 residues. In nucleotides, the CDR3 is TGTGCCAGCAGGACAGGGGGCGCGGGGATCACTGAAGCTTTCTTT. Amino acid sequence: CASRTGGAGITEAFF.

V usage is TRBV3-1 (or the pseudogene TRBV3-2) and J usage is TRBJ2-7, with D maybe TRBD1 (5 bases). V gave up 4 bases and J gave up 2 bases, with 18 bases separating them. This CDR3 comprises 16 residues. The germline V gene encodes CDR1 LGHDT and CDR2 YNNKEL (reference sequence). CDR3 in amino acids: CASSRVQDTPPYEQYF. Written as DNA, the CDR3 is TGTGCCAGCAGCCGGGTTCAGGACACACCTCCCTACGAGCAGTACTTC.

This rearrangement joins TRBV28 to TRBJ2-7; D possibly corresponds to TRBD1 (5 bases). This CDR3 is built from 13 residues. Germline assignment: CDR1 MDHEN and CDR2 SYDVKM. Trimming stripped 6 bases from V and 3 bases from J, with 12 bases between. The CDR3 here is CASRPGHLYEQYF. CDR3 in DNA: TGTGCCAGCAGGCCCGGACACCTCTACGAGCAGTACTTC.

About this clone: At one end the junction does not follow the germline gene, possibly because of a read error. The chain employs TRBV7-9 and TRBJ1-1; D gene ambiguous. Germline-derived CDR1 and CDR2 are SEHNR and FQNEAQ (reference sequence). There are 11 residues in the CDR3. CDR3 in DNA: TGTGCCAGCAGCTTAGCCCCGAAGCCGAAGTGG. Translating it yields CASSLAPKPKW.

This chain's CDR3 is CASRLGGMTEAFF. The CDR3 coding sequence is TGTGCCAGCAGGCTCGGGGGGATGACTGAAGCTTTCTTT. The V gene is TRBV11-2, the J gene TRBJ1-1, with D possibly matching TRBD1 (5 bases). The germline V and J ends were trimmed by 6 bases and 5 bases, with 13 bases remaining between them. Germline-derived CDR1 and CDR2 are SGHAT and FQNNGV. CDR3 length equals 13 residues. Full variable domain (outside the CDR3, taken from reference TRBV11-2 and TRBJ1-1): EAGVAQSPRYKIIEKRQSVAFWCNPISGHATLYWYQQILGQGPKLLIQFQNNGVVDDSQLPKDRFSAERLKGVDSTLKIQPAKLEDSAVYLCASRLGGMTEAFFGQGTRLTVV.

The J gene is TRBJ1-3, the V gene TRBV19, with a weak D call TRBD1 (6 bases). This CDR3 has 13 amino acids. The germline V gene has CDR1 LNHDA and CDR2 SQIVND (reference sequence). The germline V and J ends were trimmed by 5 bases and 8 bases, with 13 bases remaining between them. The CDR3 nucleotides are TGTGCCAGTAGTTCTACAGGGACGGACACCATATATTTT. This translates into CASSSTGTDTIYF.

This sequence joins TRBV30 and TRBJ1-5, with unresolved D. The germline gives CDR1 GTSNPN, CDR2 SVGIG (reference sequence). The length of the CDR3 is 14 residues. V gave up 0 bases and J gave up 0 bases, with 6 bases separating them. CDR3 nucleotide sequence: TGTGCCTGGAGTGTCCCGTATAGCAATCAGCCCCAGCATTTT. This gives the protein CAWSVPYSNQPQHF.

This clone came up once. This chain links TRBV7-3 with TRBJ2-3; 8 bases are shared with TRBD2. The CDR3 is 16 residues long. Germline CDR1 is SGHTA and CDR2 is FQGTGA. J gave up 5 bases and V 5 bases, and 12 bases lay outside the gene matches. The chain's CDR3 is CASSLNPGTSGDTQYF. CDR3 in DNA: TGTGCCAGCAGCCTGAACCCGGGGACTAGTGGAGATACGCAGTATTTT.

The V call is TRBV11-1, the J call TRBJ1-1; no definite D call. CDR3 length: 15 amino acids. Trimming cost V 0 bases and J 4 bases, with 12 bases left between them. Per germline, CDR1 SGHAT and CDR2 FQDESV (reference sequence). The CDR3 sequence: CASSLAYSAGTEAFF. The CDR3 DNA is TGTGCCAGCAGCTTAGCCTACAGTGCTGGCACTGAAGCTTTCTTT.

This sequence joins TRBV7-6 and TRBJ2-7; D may be TRBD2 (5 bases). CDR1 SGHVS and CDR2 FNYEAQ come from the germline V gene. The V and J ends lost 5 bases and 6 bases respectively, with 11 bases between them. The CDR3 has 12 residues. The CDR3: CASSHSGSEQYF. In DNA form, the CDR3 reads TGTGCCAGCAGCCATTCGGGAAGCGAGCAGTACTTC.

The chain combines TRBV28 with TRBJ1-2; D perhaps matches TRBD1 (5 bases). Per the germline V gene, CDR1 is MDHEN and CDR2 is SYDVKM. V shed 3 bases and J shed 5 bases, with 13 bases lying between them. CDR3 length equals 14 residues. This CDR3 reads CASSLGGDFYGYTF. The CDR3 region has the DNA TGTGCCAGCAGTTTGGGGGGGGATTTTTATGGCTACACCTTC.

This clone is a singleton in its sample. This chain connects TRBV7-7 to TRBJ2-7; TRBD2 agrees at 14 bases. J lost 3 bases, V lost 5 bases, and 9 bases had no gene match. CDR3 length equals 17 residues. In germline, CDR1 is SSHAT, CDR2 FNYEAQ (reference sequence). Here the CDR3 DNA reads TGTGCCAGCAGCCCTGGACTAGCGGGAGGTCGGTTCTACGAGCAGTACTTC. Protein sequence: CASSPGLAGGRFYEQYF.

A few counts support this clone. The chain employs TRBV4-3 and TRBJ2-7, with D possibly being TRBD2 (7 bases). CDR3 size: 13 residues. The ends were cut back, 6 bases at V and 7 bases at J, with 16 bases in the middle. Germline CDR1 is LGHNA and CDR2 is YSLEER. CDR3: CASSEGGWSEQYF. For the CDR3, the DNA is TGCGCCAGCAGTGAGGGGGGGTGGTCTGAGCAGTACTTC.

The chain is built from TRBV18 and TRBJ2-3; D may be TRBD2 (6 bases). Looked up from germline, CDR1 is KGHSH and CDR2 is LQKENI. This CDR3 contains 13 residues. The V and J ends lost 8 bases and 1 base respectively, with 10 bases between them. The DNA for the CDR3 is TGTGCCAGCAAGTCGGGGGGCACAGATACGCAGTATTTT. It is translated as CASKSGGTDTQYF.

The chain employs TRBV19 and TRBJ2-5; perhaps TRBD2 as D (5 bases). The germline gives CDR1 LNHDA, CDR2 SQIVND (reference sequence). The CDR3 sequence is 14 residues long. The V gene lost 6 bases and the J gene lost 2 bases, with 13 bases spanning the gap. CDR3 protein: CASSVRGTQETQYF. The CDR3 coding sequence is TGTGCCAGTAGCGTCCGGGGTACACAAGAGACCCAGTACTTC.

This clone was counted between two and nine times. The genes are TRBV7-9 and TRBJ2-7; the match to TRBD1 covers 8 bases. This CDR3 spans 16 amino acids. With V trimmed by 1 base and J by 3 bases, 8 bases remained unmatched. Germline values: CDR1 SEHNR, CDR2 FQNEAQ (reference sequence). The CDR3 nucleotides read TGTGCCAGCAGCTTAGGACGATCAGGGGGCCTCTACGAGCAGTACTTC. Translation gives CASSLGRSGGLYEQYF.